Reported below is one T cell receptor beta chain. V shed 4 bases and J shed 1 base, with 17 bases lying between them. CDR3 length: 16 amino acids. Per germline, CDR1 SGHNT and CDR2 YYREEE (reference sequence). Sequencing was performed with immunoSEQ multiplex PCR; in TCRdb, only in-frame clones are kept and a portion is missing. The repertoire consists of tens of thousands of clones, with 91% occurring once and the leading ten covering 0.5% to 0.85%. These data come from a study of T cell changes during pregnancy in multiple sclerosis. The TCR was taken from a female donor in good health, enrolled as a control in a pregnancy study. This chain uses TRBV5-4 with TRBJ1-1, with a weak D call TRBD1 (5 bases). Specimen: CD4+ T cells from peripheral blood mononuclear cells, collected in the second trimester of pregnancy. The chain's CDR3 is CASSQGLGPTNTEAFF. The CDR3 DNA is TGTGCCAGCAGCCAAGGATTGGGGCCTACGAACACTGAAGCTTTCTTT. Filled out from reference TRBV5-4 and TRBJ1-1, the complete variable domain reads ETGVTQSPTHLIKTRGQQVTLRCSSQSGHNTVSWYQQALGQGPQFIFQYYREEENGRGNFPPRFSGLQFPNYSSELNVNALELDDSALYLCASSQGLGPTNTEAFFGQGTRLTVV.